This T cell receptor beta chain was recorded in a study of blood T cell repertoires in COVID-19 (dated by TCRdb to 2020 to 2021). About the full investigation: Samples from collaborators originated in the United States, Italy and Spain and spanned both the acute and convalescent phases of COVID-19. The material from the prospective study consisted of cDNA or gDNA derived from T cells, B-cell-depleted T cells, or PBMCs. Deeply sampled blood TCRbeta repertoires from subjects exposed to, actively infected with, or recovered from COVID-19 were included in the dataset. A freely available public database, intended as a resource for researchers studying the immune response to SARS-CoV-2, is where the repertoires were released. The samples were drawn from two sources: the first 160 participants of the ongoing ImmuneRACE study, and some 1,300 subjects contributed by 6 global collaborators. A de-identified subject ID, COVID-19 status, age in years and sex were almost always included in the sample metadata. Where HLA class I and class II types were available, the types were taken from metadata supplied by the sample provider, not from assay-based typing.

Points on this clone: There is no known antigen for this receptor. Within one base of it there is no much larger clone, and no base qualities were kept.

The collaborating institutions used their own protocols to collect whole blood in K2EDTA tubes. For TCRbeta analysis, collaborators shipped samples in one of three forms: frozen whole blood, isolated PBMCs, or DNA extracted from either of those sample types. What the authors observed across the whole study: Clinical and demographic metadata were provided uncurated, with the amount varying by source and participant.

Deletion took 4 bases off V and 4 bases off J, with a span of 17 bases between the germline ends. The CDR3 measures 16 amino acids from cysteine to phenylalanine. The kept DNA is CDR3 alone, 48 bases in frame from the first base. As encoded in the germline V gene, CDR1 is MNHNS while CDR2 is SASEGT. TCRbeta CDR3 regions were amplified from genomic DNA by means of the immunoSEQ Assay, a bias-controlled multiplex PCR. The published analysis was carried out like this. The number of nucleated cells in each sample was estimated by amplification of reference gene primers within the assay. Sequence reads were collapsed and filtered to measure the absolute abundance of every unique TCRbeta CDR3 rearrangement. For each sample, productive Simpson clonality was calculated as the square root of Simpson's diversity index across productive rearrangements. This immuneACCESS table, as held by TCRdb, lists in-frame sequences with V and J called but not all clones. Of the missing ones, under half trace to an unresolved V gene in checked studies; the others have no known cause. D and trimming come from the DNA, and the V and J calls and clone size come from that table. A total of fewer than 30,000 clones appear in this sample, roughly 87% of them only once. The leading ten clones occupy roughly 23% of the sample.

The source is a human donor in a cohort sampled during active COVID-19. Sequenced sample: peripheral blood. The rearranged segments are TRBV6-1 and TRBJ1-3, with an unclear D gene assignment. The CDR3 here reads CASSVRTRPPGNTIYF. In nucleotides, the sequence is TGTGCCAGCAGTGTCCGGACTCGACCCCCAGGAAACACCATATATTTT.